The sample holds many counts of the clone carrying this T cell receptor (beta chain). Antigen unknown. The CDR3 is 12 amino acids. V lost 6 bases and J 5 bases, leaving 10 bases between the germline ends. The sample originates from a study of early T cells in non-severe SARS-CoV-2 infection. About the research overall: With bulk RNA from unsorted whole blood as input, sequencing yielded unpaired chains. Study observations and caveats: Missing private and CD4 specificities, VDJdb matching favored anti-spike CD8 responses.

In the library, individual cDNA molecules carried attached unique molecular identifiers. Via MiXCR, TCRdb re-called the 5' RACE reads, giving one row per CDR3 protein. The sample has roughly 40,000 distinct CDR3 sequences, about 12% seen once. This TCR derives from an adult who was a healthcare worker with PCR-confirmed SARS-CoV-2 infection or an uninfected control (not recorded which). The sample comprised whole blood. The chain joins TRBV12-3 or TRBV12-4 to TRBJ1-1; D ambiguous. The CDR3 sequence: CASRRMGTEAFF. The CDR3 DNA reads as TGTGCCAGCAGGAGAATGGGGACTGAAGCTTTCTTT.